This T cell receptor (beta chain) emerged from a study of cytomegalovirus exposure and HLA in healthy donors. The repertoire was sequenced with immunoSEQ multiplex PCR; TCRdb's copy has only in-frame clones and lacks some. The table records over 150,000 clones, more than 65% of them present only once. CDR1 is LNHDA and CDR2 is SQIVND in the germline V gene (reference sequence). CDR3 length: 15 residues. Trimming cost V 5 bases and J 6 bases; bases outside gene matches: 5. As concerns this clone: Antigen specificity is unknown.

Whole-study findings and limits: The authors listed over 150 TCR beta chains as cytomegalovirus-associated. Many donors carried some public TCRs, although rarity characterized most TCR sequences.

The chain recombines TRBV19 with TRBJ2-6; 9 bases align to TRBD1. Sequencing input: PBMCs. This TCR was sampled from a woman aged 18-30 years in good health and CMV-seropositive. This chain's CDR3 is CASSSGQGLANVLTF. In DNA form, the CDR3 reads TGTGCCAGTAGTTCGGGACAGGGCTTGGCCAACGTCCTGACTTTC.